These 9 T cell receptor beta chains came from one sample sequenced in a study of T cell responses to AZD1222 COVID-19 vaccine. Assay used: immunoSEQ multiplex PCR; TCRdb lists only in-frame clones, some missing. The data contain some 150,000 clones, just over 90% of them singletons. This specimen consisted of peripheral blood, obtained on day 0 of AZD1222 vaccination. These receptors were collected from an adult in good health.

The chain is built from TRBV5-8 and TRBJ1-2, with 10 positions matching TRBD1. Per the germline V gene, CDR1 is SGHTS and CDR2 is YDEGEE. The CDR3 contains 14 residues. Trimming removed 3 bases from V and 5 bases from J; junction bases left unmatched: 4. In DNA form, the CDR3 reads TGTGCCAGCAGCTGGCCGGGACAGGGGTATGGCTACACCTTC. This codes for CASSWPGQGYGYTF.

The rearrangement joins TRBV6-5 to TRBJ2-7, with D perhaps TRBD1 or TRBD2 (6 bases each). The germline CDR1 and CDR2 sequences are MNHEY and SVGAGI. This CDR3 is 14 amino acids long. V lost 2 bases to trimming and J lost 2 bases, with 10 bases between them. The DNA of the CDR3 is TGTGCCAGCAGTTACCATGGGGGGCCCTACGAGCAGTACTTC. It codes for CASSYHGGPYEQYF.

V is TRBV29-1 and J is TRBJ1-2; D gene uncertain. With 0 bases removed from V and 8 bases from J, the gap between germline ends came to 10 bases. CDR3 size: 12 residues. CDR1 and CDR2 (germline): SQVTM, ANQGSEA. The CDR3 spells CSVEDLFGGYTF. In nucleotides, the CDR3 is TGCAGCGTTGAAGATCTATTTGGGGGCTACACCTTC.

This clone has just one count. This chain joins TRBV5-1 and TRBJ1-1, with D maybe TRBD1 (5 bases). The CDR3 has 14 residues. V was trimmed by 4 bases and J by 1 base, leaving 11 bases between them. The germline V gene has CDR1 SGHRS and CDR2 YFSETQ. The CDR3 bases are TGCGCCAGCAGCCCTCTTCAGGGGAACACTGAAGCTTTCTTT. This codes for CASSPLQGNTEAFF.

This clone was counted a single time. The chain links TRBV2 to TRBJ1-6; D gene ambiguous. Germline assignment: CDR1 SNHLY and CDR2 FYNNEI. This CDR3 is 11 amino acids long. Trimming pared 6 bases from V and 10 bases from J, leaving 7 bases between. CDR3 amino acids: CASRARSPLHF. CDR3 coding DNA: TGTGCCAGCAGGGCTAGATCACCCCTCCACTTT. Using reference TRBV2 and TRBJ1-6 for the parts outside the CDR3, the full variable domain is EPEVTQTPSHQVTQMGQEVILRCVPISNHLYFYWYRQILGQKVEFLVSFYNNEISEKSEIFDDQFSVERPDGSNFTLKIRSTKLEDSAMYFCASRARSPLHFGNGTRLTVT.

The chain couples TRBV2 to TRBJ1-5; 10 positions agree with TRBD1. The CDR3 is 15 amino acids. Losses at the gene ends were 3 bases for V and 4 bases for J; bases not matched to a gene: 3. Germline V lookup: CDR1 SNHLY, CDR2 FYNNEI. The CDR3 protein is CASSEQGQGNQPQHF. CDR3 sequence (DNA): TGTGCCAGCAGTGAGCAGGGACAGGGGAATCAGCCCCAGCATTTT.

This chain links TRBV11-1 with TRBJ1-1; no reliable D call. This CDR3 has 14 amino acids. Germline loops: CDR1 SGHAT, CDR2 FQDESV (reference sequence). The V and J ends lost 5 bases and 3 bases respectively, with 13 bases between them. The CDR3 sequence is CASSPIGRDTEAFF. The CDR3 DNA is TGTGCCAGCAGCCCGATCGGGAGGGACACTGAAGCTTTCTTT.

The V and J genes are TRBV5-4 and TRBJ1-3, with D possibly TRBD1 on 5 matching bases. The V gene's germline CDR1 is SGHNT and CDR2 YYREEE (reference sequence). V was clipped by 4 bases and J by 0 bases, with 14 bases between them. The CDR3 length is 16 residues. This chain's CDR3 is CASSAKRDFSGNTIYF. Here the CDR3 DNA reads TGTGCCAGCAGCGCAAAGCGGGACTTCTCTGGAAACACCATATATTTT.

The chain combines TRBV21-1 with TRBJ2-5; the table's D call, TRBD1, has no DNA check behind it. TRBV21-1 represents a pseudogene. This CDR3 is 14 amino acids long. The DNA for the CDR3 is TGTGCCAGCAGCAAGGACAGGGGCGAGGAGACCCAGTACTTC. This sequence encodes CASSKDRGEETQYF.